A single sample is the source of the 20 T cell receptor beta chains below, sequenced in a study of blood T cell repertoires in COVID-19. Method: immunoSEQ multiplex PCR; TCRdb's copy keeps in-frame clones and lacks some. The sample includes about 380,000 clones, approximately 90% of them seen just once. Sequencing was done on a sample of PBMCs or T cells enriched from blood (not recorded which). All receptors come from a woman under 30 who had recovered from COVID-19.

The chain combines TRBV2 with TRBJ1-1, with TRBD1 matching over 8 bases. Trimming at V came to 6 bases and at J to 8 bases, leaving 11 bases not matched to a gene. Germline V gives CDR1 SNHLY, CDR2 FYNNEI. The CDR3 sequence is 14 residues long. In DNA form, the CDR3 reads TGTGCCAGCAGGGGTGGACAGGGCGTATTGGAAGCTTTCTTT. This codes for CASRGGQGVLEAFF.

This clone was seen once. The chain recombines TRBV28 with TRBJ2-7; 7 bases fit TRBD2. V lost 2 bases and J lost 4; bases outside the gene matches: 14. CDR3 size: 17 residues. CDR1 and CDR2 from the germline V gene are MDHEN and SYDVKM. The CDR3 loop reads CASSLIRLRLAAYEQYF. As DNA, the CDR3 is TGTGCCAGCAGTTTAATTAGGCTCCGGCTAGCGGCTTACGAGCAGTACTTC.

This clone was seen just once. This rearrangement joins TRBV6-4 to TRBJ1-2; D not resolved. CDR3 length: 14 residues. Germline lookup yields CDR1 MRHNA and CDR2 SNTAGT. The germline V and J ends were trimmed by 0 bases and 0 bases, with 5 bases remaining between them. CDR3 nucleotides: TGTGCCAGCAGTGACTCACACACTAACTATGGCTACACCTTC. Protein: CASSDSHTNYGYTF.

The chain employs TRBV7-9 and TRBJ2-7; D unresolved. This CDR3 comprises 12 residues. The germline gives CDR1 SEHNR, CDR2 FQNEAQ (reference sequence). V was pared by 2 bases and J by 2 bases, with 4 bases between. The DNA of the CDR3 is TGTGCCAGCAGCTTATCCGCCTACGAGCAGTACTTC. It codes for CASSLSAYEQYF.

V gene TRBV6-5 combines with J gene TRBJ2-6; D possibly corresponds to TRBD2 (6 bases). Germline V gene data show CDR1 as MNHEY and CDR2 as SVGAGI. Trimming removed 2 bases at V and 0 bases at J, with 8 bases between. The CDR3 has 16 amino acids. CDR3 DNA sequence: TGTGCCAGCAGTTACGGAGGGAACTCTGGGGCCAACGTCCTGACTTTC. This translates into CASSYGGNSGANVLTF.

The V and J genes are TRBV29-1 and TRBJ2-2, with D hard to call. Germline V gene data show CDR1 as SQVTM and CDR2 as ANQGSEA. The CDR3 runs 15 residues. Trimming cost V 4 bases and J 6 bases, with 18 bases left between them. CDR3 sequence (DNA): TGCAGCGTTGTAAGACGGTCCGTAGGAGCCGGGGAGCTGTTTTTT. Translation gives CSVVRRSVGAGELFF.

The chain combines TRBV10-3 with TRBJ2-7, with no clear D. Per germline, CDR1 ENHRY and CDR2 SYGVKD. The CDR3 runs to 14 residues. Trimming stripped 10 bases from V and 4 bases from J, with 20 bases between. The CDR3 loop reads CASTSSGSSYEQYF. CDR3 nucleotide sequence: TGTGCCAGCACGAGTTCCGGTTCGAGTTACGAGCAGTACTTC.

V gene TRBV30 combines with J gene TRBJ1-4, with D maybe TRBD1 (5 bases). The CDR3 length is 10 residues. Germline V gene sequence: CDR1 GTSNPN, CDR2 SVGIG (reference sequence). V dropped 4 bases and J dropped 10 bases, with 7 bases sitting between them. This CDR3 reads CAWNGGKLFF. For the CDR3, the DNA is TGTGCCTGGAACGGGGGAAAACTGTTTTTT.

The chain is built from TRBV7-9 and TRBJ1-1; D ambiguous. This CDR3 is built from 13 residues. V gave up 1 base and J gave up 6 bases, with 9 bases separating them. The V gene's germline CDR1 is SEHNR and CDR2 FQNEAQ (reference sequence). CDR3 bases: TGTGCCAGCAGCTTAGTGATCGGTCCTGAAGCTTTCTTT. As protein: CASSLVIGPEAFF. The whole variable domain, filled in from reference TRBV7-9 and TRBJ1-1, reads DTGVSQNPRHKITKRGQNVTFRCDPISEHNRLYWYRQTLGQGPEFLTYFQNEAQLEKSRLLSDRFSAERPKGSFSTLEIQRTEQGDSAMYLCASSLVIGPEAFFGQGTRLTVV.

V and J are TRBV5-1 and TRBJ2-3; D possibly corresponds to TRBD1 (5 bases). CDR1 is SGHRS and CDR2 is YFSETQ in the germline V gene. CDR3 length equals 15 residues. Trimming pared 0 bases from V and 2 bases from J, leaving 10 bases between. CDR3 sequence reads: CASSLVDSLTDTQYF. In nucleotides, the CDR3 is TGCGCCAGCAGCTTGGTAGACAGTCTCACAGATACGCAGTATTTT.

The gene calls are TRBV5-1 and TRBJ1-5; unclear D gene. CDR1 and CDR2 from the germline V gene are SGHRS and YFSETQ. The length of the CDR3 is 15 residues. Deletions cut 2 bases from V and 1 base from J, with 10 bases between. This CDR3 reads CASSFGVESNQPQHF. The CDR3 coding sequence is TGCGCCAGCAGCTTCGGGGTGGAGAGCAATCAGCCCCAGCATTTT.

This clone was found once. The rearrangement joins TRBV19 to TRBJ1-2, with 7 positions matching TRBD1. Per germline, CDR1 LNHDA and CDR2 SQIVND (reference sequence). The CDR3 covers 14 residues. Losses at the gene ends were 4 bases for V and 0 bases for J; bases not matched to a gene: 2. In nucleotides, the CDR3 is TGTGCCAGTAGTAGCGGACAGGCTAACTATGGCTACACCTTC. Its translation is CASSSGQANYGYTF.

The CDR3 coding sequence is TGTGCCAGCAGTTGGACAGGACCTAACACTGAAGCTTTCTTT. It codes for CASSWTGPNTEAFF. The chain recombines TRBV27 with TRBJ1-1; 7 bases match TRBD1. Germline loops: CDR1 MNHEY, CDR2 SMNVEV (reference sequence). The CDR3 runs 14 residues. Trimming at V came to 4 bases and at J to 2 bases, leaving 4 bases not matched to a gene.

DNA for the CDR3: TGTGCCAGCAGCCCGGATACTATGATGTTTTTT. Protein: CASSPDTMMFF. The rearrangement uses TRBV2 and TRBJ1-4; D is uncertain. V shed 6 bases and J shed 15 bases, with 14 bases lying between them. The germline V gene has CDR1 SNHLY and CDR2 FYNNEI. The CDR3 sequence is 11 residues long. Variable domain in full (rest from reference TRBV2 and TRBJ1-4): EPEVTQTPSHQVTQMGQEVILRCVPISNHLYFYWYRQILGQKVEFLVSFYNNEISEKSEIFDDQFSVERPDGSNFTLKIRSTKLEDSAMYFCASSPDTMMFFGSGTQLSVL.

J is TRBJ2-7 and V is TRBV24-1; no definite D call. With 2 bases removed from V and 2 bases from J, the gap between germline ends came to 3 bases. Germline-derived CDR1 and CDR2 are KGHDR and SFDVKD. This CDR3 region has 12 residues. This chain's CDR3 is CATSDSAYEQYF. The CDR3 nucleotides are TGTGCCACCAGTGATTCTGCCTACGAGCAGTACTTC.

The chain joins TRBV6-1 to TRBJ1-6; 8 bases map to TRBD1. Looked up from germline, CDR1 is MNHNS and CDR2 is SASEGT. This CDR3 is built from 15 residues. V lost 2 bases to trimming and J lost 7 bases; unmatched junction nucleotides: 4. CDR3 DNA: TGTGCCAGCAGTGAACAGGGGGCTGGCAATTCACCCCTCCACTTT. It encodes CASSEQGAGNSPLHF.

The rearrangement uses TRBV12-5 and TRBJ1-1; D not resolved. Trimming shortened V by 6 bases and J by 6 bases, and 14 bases separated the two germline ends. The CDR3 has 13 residues. Germline V gene data show CDR1 as LGHNT and CDR2 as FRNRAP. The CDR3 coding sequence is TGTGCTAGTGGCCTGGGAGCGCGGCCTGAAGCTTTCTTT. Its translation: CASGLGARPEAFF.

This clone appeared a few times. This chain links TRBV12-3 or TRBV12-4 with TRBJ1-1, with TRBD1 matching over 7 bases. CDR3 length: 12 residues. V lost 7 bases, J lost 7 bases, and 6 bases stayed unmatched. The CDR3 here is CASISGTDEAFF. CDR3 DNA sequence: TGTGCCAGCATCTCCGGGACAGATGAAGCTTTCTTT.

The chain couples TRBV6-4 to TRBJ1-6; D is unclear. V was clipped by 3 bases and J by 2 bases, with 8 bases between them. Germline lookup yields CDR1 MRHNA and CDR2 SNTAGT. CDR3 length: 15 amino acids. As DNA, the CDR3 is TGTGCCAGCAGTGAACTTGCGGCCTATAATTCACCCCTCCACTTT. Its translation is CASSELAAYNSPLHF.

The chain combines TRBV4-2 with TRBJ1-2; D gene unclear. Germline V gene lookup returns CDR1 LGHNA and CDR2 YNFKEQ. This CDR3 is 14 amino acids long. V was shortened by 3 bases and J by 2 bases, with 10 bases between the two germline ends. The CDR3 DNA reads as TGTGCCAGCAGCCACGGACGGGAAAACTATGGCTACACCTTC. Encoded protein: CASSHGRENYGYTF.